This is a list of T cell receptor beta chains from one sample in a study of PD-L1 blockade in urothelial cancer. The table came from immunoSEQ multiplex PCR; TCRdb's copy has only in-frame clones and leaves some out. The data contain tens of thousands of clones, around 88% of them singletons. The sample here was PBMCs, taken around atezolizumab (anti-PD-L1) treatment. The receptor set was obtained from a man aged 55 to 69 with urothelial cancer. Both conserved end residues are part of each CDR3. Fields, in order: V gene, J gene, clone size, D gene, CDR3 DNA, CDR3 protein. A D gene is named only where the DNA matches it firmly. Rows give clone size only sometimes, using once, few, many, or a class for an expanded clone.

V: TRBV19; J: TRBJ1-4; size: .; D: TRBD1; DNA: TGTGCCAGTAGTAAGGTACAGGGGGCCGTTGGAGAAAAACTGTTTTTT; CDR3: CASSKVQGAVGEKLFF
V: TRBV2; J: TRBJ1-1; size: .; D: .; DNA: TGTGCCAGCAGTGTTTCCGCGACAGGACATGAAGCTTTCTTT; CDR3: CASSVSATGHEAFF
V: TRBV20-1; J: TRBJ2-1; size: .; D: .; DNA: TGCAGGGCCTCTGAGGGGGTTGAGCAGTTCTTC; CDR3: CRASEGVEQFF
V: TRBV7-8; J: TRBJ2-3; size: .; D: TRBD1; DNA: TGTGCCAGCAGCTTAGTCGGGACAGGGCTTAGCACAGATACGCAGTATTTT; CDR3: CASSLVGTGLSTDTQYF
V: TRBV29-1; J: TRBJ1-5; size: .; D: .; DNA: TGCAGCGTTGTCGAGGGTAGCAATCAGCCCCAGCATTTT; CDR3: CSVVEGSNQPQHF
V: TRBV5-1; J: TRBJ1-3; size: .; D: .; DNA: TGCGCCAGCAGCTTGGCACAGGGATCTGGAAACACCATATATTTT; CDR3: CASSLAQGSGNTIYF
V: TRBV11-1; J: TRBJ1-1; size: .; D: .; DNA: TGTGCCAGCAGCTCGGGACAGAACACTGAAGCTTTCTTT; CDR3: CASSSGQNTEAFF
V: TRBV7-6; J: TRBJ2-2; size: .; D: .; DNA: TGTGCCAGCAGCTTAGTTGACCCCAGAGGCACCGGGGAGCTGTTTTTT; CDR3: CASSLVDPRGTGELFF
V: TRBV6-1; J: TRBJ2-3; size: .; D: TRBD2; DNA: TGTGCCAGCTCCGGGACTAGCGGAACCACAGATACGCAGTATTTT; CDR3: CASSGTSGTTDTQYF
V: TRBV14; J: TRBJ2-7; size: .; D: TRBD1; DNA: TGTGCCAGCAGCCAAGATTACAGGGGGGACGAGCAGTACTTC; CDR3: CASSQDYRGDEQYF
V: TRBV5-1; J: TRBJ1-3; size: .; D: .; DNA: TGCGCCAGCAGATCTGACGGAGGGCCTGGAAACACCATATATTTT; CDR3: CASRSDGGPGNTIYF
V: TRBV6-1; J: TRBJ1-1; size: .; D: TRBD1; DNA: TGTGCCAGCAGTGGGGGACAGGACCTCACTGAAGCTTTCTTT; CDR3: CASSGGQDLTEAFF
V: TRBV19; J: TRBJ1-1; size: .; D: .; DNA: TGTGCCAGTAGTATAGTGGCAGGGGAGGGCACTGAAGCTTTCTTT; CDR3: CASSIVAGEGTEAFF
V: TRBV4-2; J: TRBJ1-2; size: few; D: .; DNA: TGTGCCAGCAGCCAAGAAAGACTGGCCCCTAACTATGGCTACACCTTC; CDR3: CASSQERLAPNYGYTF
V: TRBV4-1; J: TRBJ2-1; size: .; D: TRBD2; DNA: TGCGCCAGCAGCCAAGTCTCCTGGACTAGAGATGAGCAGTTCTTC; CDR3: CASSQVSWTRDEQFF
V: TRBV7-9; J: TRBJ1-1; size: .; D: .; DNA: TGTGCCAGCAGCTCGGCTACCGGGAACAAAGCTTTCTTT; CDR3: CASSSATGNKAFF
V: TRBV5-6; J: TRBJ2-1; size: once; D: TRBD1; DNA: TGTGCCAGCAGCTTGGTCTTTAGGTACAGGGGAGCCTACAATGAGCAGTTCTTC; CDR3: CASSLVFRYRGAYNEQFF
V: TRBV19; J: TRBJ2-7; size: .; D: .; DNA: TGTGCCAGTAGTATCCGGGGAGGCGAGCAGTACTTC; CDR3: CASSIRGGEQYF
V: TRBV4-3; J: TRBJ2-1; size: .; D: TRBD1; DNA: TGCGCCAGCAGCCAGCCGGGACAGGGGGATTTCAATGAGCAGTTCTTC; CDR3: CASSQPGQGDFNEQFF
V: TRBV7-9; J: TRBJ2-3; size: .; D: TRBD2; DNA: TGTGCCAGCACGACTCGGGGGGGCGGCACAGATACGCAGTATTTT; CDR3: CASTTRGGGTDTQYF